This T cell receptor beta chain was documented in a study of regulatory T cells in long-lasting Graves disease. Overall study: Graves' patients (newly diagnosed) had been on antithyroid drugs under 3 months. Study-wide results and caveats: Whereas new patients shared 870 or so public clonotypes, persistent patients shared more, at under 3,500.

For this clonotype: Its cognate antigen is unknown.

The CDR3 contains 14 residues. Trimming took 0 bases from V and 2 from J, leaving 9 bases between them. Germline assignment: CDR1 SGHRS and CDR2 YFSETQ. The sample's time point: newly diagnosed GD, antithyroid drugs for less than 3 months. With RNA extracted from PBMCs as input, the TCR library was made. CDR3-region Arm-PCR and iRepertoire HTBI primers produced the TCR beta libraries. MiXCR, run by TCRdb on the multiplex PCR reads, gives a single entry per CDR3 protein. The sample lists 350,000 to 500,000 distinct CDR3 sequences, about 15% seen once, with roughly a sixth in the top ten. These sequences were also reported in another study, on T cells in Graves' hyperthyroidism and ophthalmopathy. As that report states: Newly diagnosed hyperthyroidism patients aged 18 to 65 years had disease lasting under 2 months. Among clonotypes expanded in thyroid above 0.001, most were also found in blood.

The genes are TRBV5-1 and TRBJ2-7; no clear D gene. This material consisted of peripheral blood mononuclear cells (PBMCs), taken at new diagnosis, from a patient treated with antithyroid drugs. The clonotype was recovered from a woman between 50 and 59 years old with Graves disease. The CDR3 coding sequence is TGCGCCAGCAGCTTGGGTCCAGAAGCCTACGAGCAGTACTTC. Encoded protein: CASSLGPEAYEQYF. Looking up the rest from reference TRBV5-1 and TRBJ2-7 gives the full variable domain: KAGVTQTPRYLIKTRGQQVTLSCSPISGHRSVSWYQQTPGQGLQFLFEYFSETQRNKGNFPGRFSGRQFSNSRSEMNVSTLELGDSALYLCASSLGPEAYEQYFGPGTRLTVT.